These 28 T cell receptor beta chains were sequenced from one sample in a study of cytomegalovirus exposure and HLA in healthy donors. Primers for the PCR totalled 60 Vbeta and 13 Jbeta. TCRdb's table, derived via immunoSEQ multiplex PCR, lists solely in-frame clones and lacks some. The table records around 68,000 clones, around 75% of them present only once. The sample was PBMCs. These TCRs come from a woman in her 30s in good health and CMV-seropositive.

V is TRBV4-3 and J is TRBJ2-3; D perhaps matches TRBD2 (5 bases). This CDR3 spans 16 amino acids. Germline assignment: CDR1 LGHNA and CDR2 YSLEER. Between the trimmed V and J ends, which lost 2 bases and 3 bases, there was a span of 15 bases. This CDR3 reads CASSQHLGGQTDTQYF. CDR3 in DNA: TGCGCCAGCAGCCAACACCTCGGAGGCCAGACAGATACGCAGTATTTT.

There are a few counts of this clone. This chain uses TRBV29-1 with TRBJ2-1; the match to TRBD2 covers 10 bases. CDR3 size: 15 residues. The junction had 11 bases not matched to a gene; V was cut back by 6 bases and J by 6 bases. CDR1 and CDR2 (germline): SQVTM, ANQGSEA. CDR3 amino acids: CSVGLAPNKGNEQFF. For the CDR3, the DNA is TGCAGCGTGGGACTAGCGCCCAATAAGGGCAATGAGCAGTTCTTC.

The gene calls are TRBV29-1 and TRBJ2-1; 9 positions match TRBD2. Germline CDR1 is SQVTM and CDR2 is ANQGSEA. This CDR3 is 13 amino acids long. The junction had 0 bases not matched to a gene; V was cut back by 4 bases and J by 2 bases. CDR3 in amino acids: CSVGGRAYNEQFF. The DNA of the CDR3 is TGCAGCGTTGGCGGGAGGGCCTACAATGAGCAGTTCTTC.

The V and J genes are TRBV7-9 and TRBJ1-3; possible D gene TRBD1, 5 bases. The V and J ends lost 4 bases and 0 bases respectively, with 7 bases between them. In germline, CDR1 is SEHNR, CDR2 FQNEAQ (reference sequence). The CDR3 covers 14 residues. The CDR3 nucleotides are TGTGCCAGCAGCTCAGGGTTCTCTGGAAACACCATATATTTT. This gives the protein CASSSGFSGNTIYF.

Comment on this clone: An end of the junction differs from the germline gene, which may be a read error. Other DNA sequences in the same sample also yield this CDR3. The J gene is TRBJ1-2, the V gene TRBV19, with D uncertain. CDR3 length equals 14 residues. CDR1 and CDR2 from the germline V gene are LNHDA and SQIVND (reference sequence). The CDR3 DNA reads TGCGCCAGTAGTATAGGAGAAAGAGCCTATGGCTACACCTTC. Encoded protein: CASSIGERAYGYTF.

This clone has just a few counts. This chain connects TRBV6-5 to TRBJ1-5; 7 bases line up with TRBD1. The CDR3 loop spans 14 amino acids. The ends lost 5 bases at V and 5 bases at J; junction bases unmatched: 6. The germline V gene has CDR1 MNHEY and CDR2 SVGAGI. CDR3 region: CASSPTGAHQPQHF. DNA of the CDR3: TGTGCCAGCAGTCCTACAGGGGCTCATCAGCCCCAGCATTTT.

CDR3 in amino acids: CATSRDYTTGELFF. CDR3 nucleotides: TGTGCCACCAGCAGAGATTACACCACCGGGGAGCTGTTTTTT. The chain recombines TRBV15 with TRBJ2-2, with D unclear. Germline CDR1 and CDR2: LNHNV and YYDKDF (reference sequence). Trimming left V 0 bases short and J 4 bases short, with 6 bases between. The CDR3 extends over 14 amino acids.

This clone appeared a few times. CDR3 sequence reads: CSSWRQPYEQYF. The DNA of the CDR3 is TGTTCTTCATGGAGGCAGCCCTACGAGCAGTACTTC. The chain is built from TRBV6-1 and TRBJ2-7, with D possibly TRBD2 on 5 matching bases. The CDR3 loop spans 12 amino acids. The germline gives CDR1 MNHNS, CDR2 SASEGT.

V is TRBV2 and J is TRBJ2-7; 7 bases are a match to TRBD2. This CDR3 has 13 residues. Trimming took 6 bases from V and 3 from J; bases not matched to a gene: 5. From germline, CDR1 is SNHLY and CDR2 FYNNEI. CDR3 nucleotide sequence: TGTGCCAGCAGGGGGACTACAGACTACGAGCAGTACGTC. Its translation is CASRGTTDYEQYV.

The chain joins TRBV27 to TRBJ2-4; D perhaps matches TRBD2 (7 bases). Germline V gene data show CDR1 as MNHEY and CDR2 as SMNVEV (reference sequence). V was cut by 2 bases and J by 2 bases, with 10 bases left in between. This CDR3 has 15 residues. The CDR3 sequence is CASSLDGGPKNIQYF. CDR3 DNA: TGTGCCAGCAGTTTAGACGGGGGGCCCAAAAACATTCAGTACTTC.

This clone was observed once. The chain recombines TRBV18 with TRBJ1-2; 8 positions agree with TRBD1. The CDR3 is 13 residues long. CDR1 is KGHSH, CDR2 LQKENI, per germline. V trimming: 4 bases; J trimming: 4 bases; junction bases outside the gene matches: 2. CDR3 sequence reads: CASSRGQGYGYTF. For the CDR3, the DNA is TGTGCCAGCTCACGCGGACAGGGCTATGGCTACACCTTC. The full variable domain, with the rest looked up from reference TRBV18 and TRBJ1-2, is NAGVMQNPRHLVRRRGQEARLRCSPMKGHSHVYWYRQLPEEGLKFMVYLQKENIIDESGMPKERFSAEFPKEGPSILRIQQVVRGDSAAYFCASSRGQGYGYTFGSGTRLTVV.

The V call is TRBV6-5, the J call TRBJ2-5, with a weak D call TRBD2 (6 bases). Trimming took off 0 bases at V and 5 bases at J, with 13 bases between the two ends. The CDR3 covers 15 residues. Germline V gene data show CDR1 as MNHEY and CDR2 as SVGAGI. The DNA of the CDR3 is TGTGCCAGCAGTTACTCTGGAGGGGCAGGGGAGACCCAGTACTTC. Amino acids: CASSYSGGAGETQYF.

The gene calls are TRBV29-1 and TRBJ2-3; D unresolved. Germline CDR1 reads SQVTM; CDR2 reads ANQGSEA. V gave up 3 bases and J gave up 1 base, with 20 bases separating them. The CDR3 runs to 17 residues. The CDR3 DNA is TGCAGCGTTGACTCTCGCCCGTTTGGGCTACGCACAGATACGCAGTATTTT. This codes for CSVDSRPFGLRTDTQYF.

The chain has TRBV2 and TRBJ1-1; a possible D gene is TRBD1 (6 bases). Trimming shortened V by 1 base and J by 6 bases, and 18 bases separated the two germline ends. The CDR3 is 16 amino acids. Germline-derived CDR1 and CDR2 are SNHLY and FYNNEI. The CDR3 DNA reads as TGTGCCAGCAGTGAAGGGGCAGGGGCGCTGAGCCCTGAAGCTTTCTTT. Amino acid sequence: CASSEGAGALSPEAFF.

J is TRBJ1-5 and V is TRBV7-2; D is unclear. The CDR3 covers 13 residues. Per the germline V gene, CDR1 is SGHTA and CDR2 is FQGNSA. Trimming left V 1 base short and J 4 bases short, with 5 bases between. In DNA, the CDR3 is TGTGCCAGCAGCTTAGTTCCGAATCAGCCCCAGCATTTT. The encoded protein is CASSLVPNQPQHF. The full variable domain, in which reference TRBV7-2 and TRBJ1-5 provide the parts outside the CDR3, is GAGVSQSPSNKVTEKGKDVELRCDPISGHTALYWYRQSLGQGLEFLIYFQGNSAPDKSGLPSDRFSAERTGGSVSTLTIQRTQQEDSAVYLCASSLVPNQPQHFGDGTRLSIL.

The V call is TRBV10-3, the J call TRBJ1-2, with TRBD1 as a possible D gene (5 bases). The CDR3 spans 13 residues. CDR1 ENHRY and CDR2 SYGVKD come from the germline V gene. Trimming shortened V by 4 bases and J by 8 bases, and 14 bases separated the two germline ends. CDR3 sequence reads: CAISGRGVFGYTF. For the CDR3, the DNA is TGTGCCATCAGTGGGAGGGGAGTCTTCGGCTACACCTTC.

This clone appeared a few times. The rearrangement links TRBV28 to TRBJ1-4, with TRBD1 identical over 7 bases. CDR1 is MDHEN, CDR2 SYDVKM, per germline. The CDR3 spans 18 residues. J lost 6 bases, V lost 5 bases, and 18 bases had no gene match. The CDR3 sequence is CASSPGQGVGGLYEKLFF. In DNA, the CDR3 is TGTGCCAGCAGTCCTGGTCAGGGGGTCGGTGGACTATATGAAAAACTGTTTTTT.

V usage is TRBV5-1 and J usage is TRBJ2-1, with D tentatively TRBD1 (6 bases). Deletions cut 1 base from V and 3 bases from J, with 8 bases between. This CDR3 comprises 14 residues. The germline V gene encodes CDR1 SGHRS and CDR2 YFSETQ. This CDR3 reads CASSLQDSYNEQFF. The CDR3 bases are TGCGCCAGCAGCTTGCAGGACAGCTACAATGAGCAGTTCTTC.

The genes are TRBV13 and TRBJ2-7, with 10 bases identical to TRBD2. This CDR3 comprises 15 residues. Per germline, CDR1 PRHDT and CDR2 FYEKMQ (reference sequence). Germline trimming cut 1 base from V and 7 bases from J; bases unmatched to any gene: 7. The CDR3 DNA reads as TGTGCCAGCAGCTTAGAAAGCGGGAGGGCCAGGGAGCAGTACTTC. Its translation: CASSLESGRAREQYF.

This clone was counted only a few times. The genes are TRBV7-6 and TRBJ2-1; 8 bases map to TRBD1. The CDR3 covers 15 residues. V lost 5 bases, J lost 5 bases, and 8 bases stayed unmatched. In germline, CDR1 is SGHVS, CDR2 FNYEAQ. CDR3 protein: CASSEGTGWDNEQFF. The DNA of the CDR3 is TGTGCCAGCAGCGAAGGGACAGGATGGGACAATGAGCAGTTCTTC.

The J gene is TRBJ2-3, the V gene TRBV11-2, with D maybe TRBD2 (6 bases). In germline, CDR1 is SGHAT, CDR2 FQNNGV. V was trimmed by 5 bases and J by 2 bases, leaving 14 bases between them. The CDR3 loop spans 15 amino acids. The CDR3 DNA reads as TGTGCCAGCAGCCCCTGGGGAGGTTCCACAGATACGCAGTATTTT. This encodes CASSPWGGSTDTQYF.

The chain is built from TRBV19 and TRBJ1-2; D call uncertain. This CDR3 is 14 amino acids long. Trimming took off 3 bases at V and 4 bases at J, with 12 bases between the two ends. The V gene's germline CDR1 is LNHDA and CDR2 SQIVND (reference sequence). The CDR3 DNA is TGTGCCAGTAGTATCCCAGGCTCGCCCTATGGCTACACCTTC. Protein sequence: CASSIPGSPYGYTF.

This chain joins TRBV6-1 and TRBJ1-2; the D gene is possibly TRBD1 (5 bases). Trimming removed 2 bases from V and 4 bases from J, with 11 bases in between. CDR1 is MNHNS and CDR2 is SASEGT in the germline V gene. The CDR3 contains 14 residues. The CDR3 spells CASSESGSLYGYTF. The CDR3 bases are TGTGCCAGCAGTGAATCAGGGTCGCTCTATGGCTACACCTTC.

The V gene is TRBV7-2, the J gene TRBJ2-1; 7 nucleotides match TRBD2. The V segment lost 4 bases and the J segment 4 bases; nucleotides outside the gene matches: 19. Germline CDR1 reads SGHTA; CDR2 reads FQGNSA. There are 19 residues in the CDR3. The CDR3 spells CASSSLRDLKAGSYNEQFF. The CDR3 DNA sequence: TGTGCCAGCAGCTCCCTCCGGGACCTCAAAGCGGGATCATACAATGAGCAGTTCTTC.

The chain employs TRBV28 and TRBJ1-1; 7 bases line up with TRBD1. This CDR3 has 13 amino acids. Germline V lookup: CDR1 MDHEN, CDR2 SYDVKM. J gave up 2 bases and V 6 bases, and 3 bases lay outside the gene matches. In DNA, the CDR3 is TGTGCCAGCAGCCACAGGGGAAACACTGAAGCTTTCTTT. Protein product: CASSHRGNTEAFF.

This clone was seen a single time. The chain links TRBV28 to TRBJ1-1; 11 bases map to TRBD1. V gave up 3 bases and J gave up 6 bases; unmatched junction bases: 6. The CDR3 is 15 amino acids. The germline V gene has CDR1 MDHEN and CDR2 SYDVKM. The CDR3 nucleotides read TGTGCCAGCAGTTTCGAGGGACAGGGGGGCCCTGAAGCTTTCTTT. Its translation: CASSFEGQGGPEAFF.

The sample holds a few counts of this clone. A junction end diverges from the germline sequence, so it may reflect a read error. CDR3 loop: CANSSSGQANYGYTF. CDR3 DNA sequence: TGTGCCAACAGCTCCTCGGGACAGGCTAACTATGGCTACACCTTC. The chain carries TRBV9 and TRBJ1-2, with 8 bases identical to TRBD1. This CDR3 is built from 15 residues. The germline gives CDR1 SGDLS, CDR2 YYNGEE.

The CDR3 region is CASSAGTGGSGNTIYF. In DNA form, the CDR3 reads TGTGCCAGCAGCGCCGGGACAGGGGGCTCTGGAAACACCATATATTTT. The rearrangement uses TRBV9 and TRBJ1-3; 11 nucleotides align to TRBD1. J lost 0 bases, V lost 3 bases, and 2 bases had no gene match. Germline-derived CDR1 and CDR2 are SGDLS and YYNGEE. CDR3 length: 16 amino acids.